The 26 T cell receptor beta chains below were found in one sample sequenced in a study of T cell responses to AZD1222 COVID-19 vaccine. Sequencing used immunoSEQ multiplex PCR; TCRdb keeps in-frame clones, though not all of them. This sample yields about 73,000 clones, of which 60% to 85% are seen a single time; less than 50% belongs to the top ten. The sequences come from peripheral blood, collected 28 days after the second AZD1222 dose. These receptors originate from an adult who received the AZD1222 COVID-19 vaccine.

V and J are TRBV7-9 and TRBJ1-4; unclear D gene. CDR1 is SEHNR, CDR2 FQNEAQ, per germline (reference sequence). The V end was cut by 2 bases, the J end by 8 bases, with 9 bases between. The CDR3 length is 13 residues. CDR3 in amino acids: CASSLNLGEKLFF. The CDR3 DNA reads TGTGCCAGCAGCTTAAATTTGGGCGAAAAACTGTTTTTT.

V usage is TRBV3-1 (or the pseudogene TRBV3-2) and J usage is TRBJ1-2; D gene uncertain. The CDR3 consists of 14 residues. Per the germline V gene, CDR1 is LGHDT and CDR2 is YNNKEL (reference sequence). V lost 2 bases and J 1 base, leaving 8 bases between the germline ends. The CDR3 protein is CASSQNRDNYGYTF. The CDR3 nucleotides read TGTGCCAGCAGCCAAAACCGAGATAACTATGGCTACACCTTC.

The chain is built from TRBV14 and TRBJ2-1; D gene unclear. With 3 bases removed from V and 3 bases from J, the gap between germline ends came to 18 bases. The CDR3 is made up of 17 amino acids. In germline, CDR1 is SGHDN, CDR2 FVKESK. The CDR3 nucleotides read TGTGCCAGCAGCCAGTTAAGGAGCTCCCCGCGCTACAATGAGCAGTTCTTC. Translated, it gives CASSQLRSSPRYNEQFF.

The V gene is TRBV5-1, the J gene TRBJ1-1; D gene uncertain. Germline V lookup: CDR1 SGHRS, CDR2 YFSETQ. The V and J ends lost 0 bases and 0 bases respectively, with 15 bases between them. This CDR3 is built from 17 residues. CDR3 in amino acids: CASSLGAGGSMNTEAFF. Here the CDR3 DNA reads TGCGCCAGCAGCTTGGGGGCAGGAGGCAGCATGAACACTGAAGCTTTCTTT.

This clone showed up many times. The CDR3 is CASSPFGQGSTEAFF. The CDR3 bases are TGTGCCAGCAGTCCTTTCGGACAGGGTTCGACTGAAGCTTTCTTT. The chain carries TRBV28 and TRBJ1-1; 8 bases match TRBD1. After removal of 5 bases from V and 5 bases from J, the junction contained 10 bases not matched to a gene. The CDR3 has 15 amino acids. The germline gives CDR1 MDHEN, CDR2 SYDVKM.

The chain couples TRBV2 to TRBJ1-3; D unclear. V gave up 8 bases and J gave up 0 bases, with 8 bases separating them. The germline V gene has CDR1 SNHLY and CDR2 FYNNEI. The CDR3 covers 13 residues. The CDR3, as DNA: TGTGCCAGCGGCCAGCTCTCTGGAAACACCATATATTTT. Residues: CASGQLSGNTIYF. The full variable domain, completed using reference TRBV2 and TRBJ1-3, is EPEVTQTPSHQVTQMGQEVILRCVPISNHLYFYWYRQILGQKVEFLVSFYNNEISEKSEIFDDQFSVERPDGSNFTLKIRSTKLEDSAMYFCASGQLSGNTIYFGEGSWLTVV.

CDR3 coding DNA: TGTGCCACCAGTGACTCGGCGGAGGGGGGTCAGCCCCAGCATTTT. Encoded protein: CATSDSAEGGQPQHF. The chain combines TRBV24-1 with TRBJ1-5; possible D gene TRBD1, 6 bases. CDR1 KGHDR and CDR2 SFDVKD come from the germline V gene. V was trimmed by 4 bases and J by 6 bases, leaving 15 bases between them. This CDR3 contains 15 residues.

This chain joins TRBV3-1 (or the pseudogene TRBV3-2) and TRBJ2-7, with D perhaps being TRBD1 or TRBD2 (5 bases each). V lost 4 bases and J lost 0, with 10 bases in between. This CDR3 is built from 14 residues. Germline V gene data show CDR1 as LGHDT and CDR2 as YNNKEL (reference sequence). The CDR3 is CASSRAGTSYEQYF. The DNA of the CDR3 is TGTGCCAGCAGCCGGGCCGGGACCTCCTACGAGCAGTACTTC.

The rearrangement uses TRBV2 and TRBJ2-3, with D perhaps being TRBD1 or TRBD2 (5 bases each). This CDR3 is built from 14 residues. V lost 0 bases and J 4 bases, leaving 8 bases between the germline ends. Germline loops: CDR1 SNHLY, CDR2 FYNNEI. In DNA form, the CDR3 reads TGTGCCAGCAGTGAAGCACGGGACCCAGATACGCAGTATTTT. It specifies CASSEARDPDTQYF.

The CDR3, as DNA: TGCGCCAGCAGCCTTCCGTTGGGTGGTGAAGAGACCCAGTACTTC. Protein sequence: CASSLPLGGEETQYF. This chain uses TRBV5-1 with TRBJ2-5; D call uncertain. The CDR3 totals 15 residues. The V gene's germline CDR1 is SGHRS and CDR2 YFSETQ. V shed 4 bases and J shed 3 bases, with 16 bases lying between them. Drawing the rest from reference TRBV5-1 and TRBJ2-5, the complete variable domain is KAGVTQTPRYLIKTRGQQVTLSCSPISGHRSVSWYQQTPGQGLQFLFEYFSETQRNKGNFPGRFSGRQFSNSRSEMNVSTLELGDSALYLCASSLPLGGEETQYFGPGTRLLVL.

The chain is built from TRBV19 and TRBJ1-2; D possibly corresponds to TRBD1 (5 bases). Per the germline V gene, CDR1 is LNHDA and CDR2 is SQIVND (reference sequence). The CDR3 runs to 12 residues. Trimming took 3 bases from V and 6 from J, leaving 8 bases between them. The CDR3 nucleotides are TGTGCCAGTAGTATGGGGACGAATGGCTACACCTTC. This gives the protein CASSMGTNGYTF. Complete variable domain (other parts from reference TRBV19 and TRBJ1-2): DGGITQSPKYLFRKEGQNVTLSCEQNLNHDAMYWYRQDPGQGLRLIYYSQIVNDFQKGDIAEGYSVSREKKESFPLTVTSAQKNPTAFYLCASSMGTNGYTFGSGTRLTVV.

V gene TRBV9 combines with J gene TRBJ2-1; 8 bases are shared with TRBD2. The trim removed 0 bases at V and 7 bases at J, leaving 6 bases unmatched. The CDR3 runs to 15 residues. Per germline, CDR1 SGDLS and CDR2 YYNGEE. As DNA, the CDR3 is TGTGCCAGCAGCGTAGCTGGCGGGGGGTCGAATGAGCAGTTCTTC. This translates into CASSVAGGGSNEQFF. Based on the CDR3 plus reference TRBV9 and TRBJ2-1, the full variable domain is DSGVTQTPKHLITATGQRVTLRCSPRSGDLSVYWYQQSLDQGLQFLIQYYNGEERAKGNILERFSAQQFPDLHSELNLSSLELGDSALYFCASSVAGGGSNEQFFGPGTRLTVL.

The chain uses TRBV30 and TRBJ2-7; D assignment may be TRBD1 or TRBD2 (5 bases each). This CDR3 has 14 residues. Trimming cost V 1 base and J 2 bases, with 12 bases left between them. Germline CDR1 and CDR2: GTSNPN and SVGIG (reference sequence). The CDR3 region has the DNA TGTGCCTGGAGTGCTGGACGGGGCCCCTACGAGCAGTACTTC. As protein: CAWSAGRGPYEQYF.

V usage is TRBV24-1 and J usage is TRBJ2-1; tentatively, D is TRBD2 (6 bases). CDR3 length: 11 amino acids. Germline V gene data show CDR1 as KGHDR and CDR2 as SFDVKD. The ends were cut back, 12 bases at V and 7 bases at J, with 12 bases in the middle. The chain's CDR3 is CASGGLNEQFF. The CDR3 coding sequence is TGTGCCTCCGGGGGATTGAATGAGCAGTTCTTC.

The chain combines TRBV30 with TRBJ2-5; TRBD2 matches at 12 bases. The CDR3 is made up of 17 amino acids. In germline, CDR1 is GTSNPN, CDR2 SVGIG (reference sequence). The V and J ends lost 0 bases and 4 bases, in that order; junction bases with no gene match: 9. In DNA form, the CDR3 reads TGTGCCTGGAGTGTGGGGAATCTAGCGGGGGGGCCAGAGACCCAGTACTTC. It is translated as CAWSVGNLAGGPETQYF.

This chain connects TRBV29-1 to TRBJ2-1, with 10 bases fitting TRBD1. From germline, CDR1 is SQVTM and CDR2 ANQGSEA. This CDR3 spans 14 amino acids. Unmatched junction bases numbered 8, after V lost 3 bases and J lost 9 bases. The CDR3 DNA reads TGCAGCGTTGATGGAAGGGACAGGGGTTCTGAGCAGTTCTTC. As protein: CSVDGRDRGSEQFF.

The V and J genes are TRBV7-2 and TRBJ2-1, with a tentative D call TRBD2 (6 bases). CDR3 length equals 15 residues. Germline CDR1 and CDR2: SGHTA and FQGNSA. V was cut by 5 bases and J by 5 bases, with 16 bases left in between. In DNA, the CDR3 is TGTGCCAGCAGCAGCAGGGACTCTCTCCACAATGAGCAGTTCTTC. Translated: CASSSRDSLHNEQFF.

The rearrangement joins TRBV3-1 (or the pseudogene TRBV3-2) to TRBJ2-1, with TRBD1 matching 12 bases. Unmatched junction bases numbered 8, after V lost 3 bases and J lost 5 bases. The CDR3 covers 17 residues. Germline assignment: CDR1 LGHDT and CDR2 YNNKEL (reference sequence). CDR3 DNA: TGTGCCAGCAGCCAGCCACCGGGACAGGGGGCTGACAATGAGCAGTTCTTC. Translation gives CASSQPPGQGADNEQFF.

The J gene is TRBJ2-3, the V gene TRBV13; the D is unclear. This CDR3 has 12 amino acids. Germline-derived CDR1 and CDR2 are PRHDT and FYEKMQ (reference sequence). With 0 bases removed from V and 7 bases from J, the gap between germline ends came to 5 bases. The CDR3 DNA is TGTGCCAGCAGCTTAGGAGGCCATACGCAGTATTTT. Its protein is CASSLGGHTQYF.

This chain uses TRBV13 with TRBJ1-6; D perhaps matches TRBD1 (6 bases). Germline CDR1 PRHDT, CDR2 FYEKMQ (reference sequence). This CDR3 spans 16 amino acids. Between the trimmed V and J ends, which lost 5 bases and 7 bases, there was a span of 18 bases. CDR3 nucleotides: TGTGCCAGCAGCCTTCGGGGGCAGAATAAGAATTCACCCCTCCACTTT. Amino acid sequence: CASSLRGQNKNSPLHF.

The chain joins TRBV5-1 to TRBJ2-5; 12 bases match TRBD2. Germline V gives CDR1 SGHRS, CDR2 YFSETQ. V shed 0 bases, J shed 4 bases, and the junction held 4 bases outside the gene matches. The CDR3 has 16 residues. The CDR3 DNA reads as TGCGCCAGCAGCTTGGCGCTAGCGGGGGGGCTAGAGACCCAGTACTTC. It specifies CASSLALAGGLETQYF.

V is TRBV6-2 or TRBV6-3 and J is TRBJ1-3; 9 nucleotides line up with TRBD1. CDR1 and CDR2 (germline): MNHEY, SVGEGT. Trimming at V came to 3 bases and at J to 7 bases, leaving 10 bases not matched to a gene. The CDR3 length is 16 residues. The CDR3 spells CASSYVSGQGGNTIYF. CDR3 DNA sequence: TGTGCCAGCAGTTATGTGTCGGGACAGGGTGGCAACACCATATATTTT.

The V call is TRBV7-2, the J call TRBJ2-1; D call uncertain. The CDR3 is 15 amino acids. Trimming stripped 5 bases from V and 3 bases from J, with 14 bases between. The germline V gene encodes CDR1 SGHTA and CDR2 FQGNSA. The CDR3: CASSPQEAHYNEQFF. CDR3 nucleotide sequence: TGTGCCAGCAGCCCCCAAGAGGCCCACTACAATGAGCAGTTCTTC.

The chain combines TRBV19 with TRBJ2-2; no clear D. Germline V gene lookup returns CDR1 LNHDA and CDR2 SQIVND (reference sequence). CDR3 length: 11 amino acids. V lost 5 bases and J lost 6, with 4 bases in between. CDR3 DNA: TGTGCCAGTAGTTGGTCCGGGGAGCTGTTTTTT. This encodes CASSWSGELFF. Complete variable domain (other parts from reference TRBV19 and TRBJ2-2): DGGITQSPKYLFRKEGQNVTLSCEQNLNHDAMYWYRQDPGQGLRLIYYSQIVNDFQKGDIAEGYSVSREKKESFPLTVTSAQKNPTAFYLCASSWSGELFFGEGSRLTVL.

This clone has a handful of counts. This chain connects TRBV6-6 to TRBJ1-4, with D possibly matching TRBD1 (6 bases). The CDR3 extends over 13 amino acids. Germline CDR1 reads MNHNY; CDR2 reads SVGAGI (reference sequence). V dropped 4 bases and J dropped 7 bases, with 10 bases sitting between them. The CDR3 nucleotides are TGTGCCAGCAGTTTCGGGGGGCGTGAAAAACTGTTTTTT. It encodes CASSFGGREKLFF.

This chain connects TRBV29-1 to TRBJ2-3; D may be TRBD2 (5 bases). Germline V lookup: CDR1 SQVTM, CDR2 ANQGSEA. V dropped 2 bases and J dropped 9 bases, with 24 bases sitting between them. The CDR3 length is 16 residues. CDR3 sequence: CSVEFGRAPDGETQYF. CDR3 nucleotides: TGCAGCGTTGAATTTGGCCGGGCCCCCGACGGGGAGACGCAGTATTTT.